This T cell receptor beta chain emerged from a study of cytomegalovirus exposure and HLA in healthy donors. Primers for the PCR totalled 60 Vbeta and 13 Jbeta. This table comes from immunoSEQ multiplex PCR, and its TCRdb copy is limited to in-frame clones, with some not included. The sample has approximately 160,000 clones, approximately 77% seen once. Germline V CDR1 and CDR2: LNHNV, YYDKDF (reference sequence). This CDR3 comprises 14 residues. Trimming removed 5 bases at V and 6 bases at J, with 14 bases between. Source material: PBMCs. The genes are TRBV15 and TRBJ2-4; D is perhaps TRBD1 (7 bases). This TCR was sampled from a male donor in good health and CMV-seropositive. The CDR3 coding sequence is TGTGCCACCAGCCAGGGGGACTCTCTAAACATTCAGTACTTC. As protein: CATSQGDSLNIQYF.